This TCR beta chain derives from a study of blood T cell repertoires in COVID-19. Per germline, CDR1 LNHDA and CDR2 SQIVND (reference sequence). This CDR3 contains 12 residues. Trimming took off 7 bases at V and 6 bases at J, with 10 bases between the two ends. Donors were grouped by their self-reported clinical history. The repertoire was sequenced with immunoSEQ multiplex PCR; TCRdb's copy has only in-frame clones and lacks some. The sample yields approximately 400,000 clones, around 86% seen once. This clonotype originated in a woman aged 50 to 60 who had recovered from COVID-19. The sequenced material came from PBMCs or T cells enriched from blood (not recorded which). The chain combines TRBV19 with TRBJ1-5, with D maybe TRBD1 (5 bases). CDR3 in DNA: TGTGCCAGTACCATCACAGGTCAGCCCCAGCATTTT. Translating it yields CASTITGQPQHF. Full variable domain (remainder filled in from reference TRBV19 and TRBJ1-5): DGGITQSPKYLFRKEGQNVTLSCEQNLNHDAMYWYRQDPGQGLRLIYYSQIVNDFQKGDIAEGYSVSREKKESFPLTVTSAQKNPTAFYLCASTITGQPQHFGDGTRLSIL.